The present T cell receptor (beta chain) was sequenced within a study of shared clonotypes between healthy human individuals. The data were produced by immunoSEQ multiplex PCR, yet TCRdb's version contains in-frame clones alone and is incomplete. The sample contains 2,500,000 or so clones, 85% to 95% of which appear only once. Investigators divided CD4+ cells into CD45RA+ naive and CD45RA-negative memory subsets. Only one count was recorded for this clone. The source material was naive CD4+ T cells from PBMCs. As for subset: CD45RA+ positively selected. The clonotype originates from a man aged 18 to 30 in good health. Some clones in this sample may be carry-over from other donors' samples.

CDR3 sequence: CASSVNRGTNTGELFF. In nucleotides, the CDR3 is TGTGCCAGCAGCGTAAATCGGGGGACGAACACCGGGGAGCTGTTTTTT. The rearrangement links TRBV9 to TRBJ2-2; TRBD2 might be the D (6 bases). From germline, CDR1 is SGDLS and CDR2 YYNGEE. Trimming removed 1 base at V and 0 bases at J, with 10 bases between. This CDR3 spans 16 amino acids.